The 4 T cell receptor beta chains below all came from one sample that was sequenced in a study of T-cell memory formation after mild COVID-19. MiXCR, run by TCRdb on the 5' RACE reads, gives a single entry per CDR3 protein. The repertoire has approximately 240,000 distinct CDR3 sequences, about a sixth of them found once; the top ten carry approximately 3.6%. What was sequenced was PBMCs or a T cell subset sorted from them (not recorded which). The receptors stem from a man aged 18-30 years who had mild COVID-19 (a few samples of this study predate the infection). Cell type and time point are not known.

Only a few counts were recorded for this clonotype. This chain joins TRBV3-1 and TRBJ1-4; D unclear. The CDR3 is 14 amino acids. Per germline, CDR1 LGHDT and CDR2 YNNKEL (reference sequence). V lost 2 bases and J lost 7, with 11 bases in between. CDR3 DNA sequence: TGTGCCAGCAGCCAAAACAGTAACAGTGAAAAACTGTTTTTT. Amino acids: CASSQNSNSEKLFF.

There are many counts of this clonotype. The J gene is TRBJ2-5, the V gene TRBV7-2; D perhaps matches TRBD1 (5 bases). The ends were cut back, 5 bases at V and 4 bases at J, with 11 bases in the middle. Germline CDR1 and CDR2: SGHTA and FQGNSA. The CDR3 sequence is 13 residues long. CDR3 bases: TGTGCCAGCAGCCCAGGGTATTCAGAGACCCAGTACTTC. This gives the protein CASSPGYSETQYF.

This rearrangement joins TRBV7-9 to TRBJ2-3, with 9 bases matching TRBD2. The germline V gene encodes CDR1 SEHNR and CDR2 FQNEAQ (reference sequence). This CDR3 region has 15 residues. The junction had 5 bases not matched to a gene; V was cut back by 4 bases and J by 3 bases. The chain's CDR3 is CASSSGTSFTDTQYF. Written as DNA, the CDR3 is TGTGCCAGCAGCTCAGGGACTAGCTTTACAGATACGCAGTATTTT.

This clonotype has just a few counts. V gene TRBV5-6 combines with J gene TRBJ2-3; 7 nucleotides match TRBD2. With V trimmed by 3 bases and J by 8 bases, 0 bases remained unmatched. Per germline, CDR1 SGHDT and CDR2 YYEEEE. There are 11 residues in the CDR3. This chain's CDR3 is CASSWTSTQYF. The CDR3 nucleotides read TGTGCCAGCAGCTGGACTAGTACGCAGTATTTT.